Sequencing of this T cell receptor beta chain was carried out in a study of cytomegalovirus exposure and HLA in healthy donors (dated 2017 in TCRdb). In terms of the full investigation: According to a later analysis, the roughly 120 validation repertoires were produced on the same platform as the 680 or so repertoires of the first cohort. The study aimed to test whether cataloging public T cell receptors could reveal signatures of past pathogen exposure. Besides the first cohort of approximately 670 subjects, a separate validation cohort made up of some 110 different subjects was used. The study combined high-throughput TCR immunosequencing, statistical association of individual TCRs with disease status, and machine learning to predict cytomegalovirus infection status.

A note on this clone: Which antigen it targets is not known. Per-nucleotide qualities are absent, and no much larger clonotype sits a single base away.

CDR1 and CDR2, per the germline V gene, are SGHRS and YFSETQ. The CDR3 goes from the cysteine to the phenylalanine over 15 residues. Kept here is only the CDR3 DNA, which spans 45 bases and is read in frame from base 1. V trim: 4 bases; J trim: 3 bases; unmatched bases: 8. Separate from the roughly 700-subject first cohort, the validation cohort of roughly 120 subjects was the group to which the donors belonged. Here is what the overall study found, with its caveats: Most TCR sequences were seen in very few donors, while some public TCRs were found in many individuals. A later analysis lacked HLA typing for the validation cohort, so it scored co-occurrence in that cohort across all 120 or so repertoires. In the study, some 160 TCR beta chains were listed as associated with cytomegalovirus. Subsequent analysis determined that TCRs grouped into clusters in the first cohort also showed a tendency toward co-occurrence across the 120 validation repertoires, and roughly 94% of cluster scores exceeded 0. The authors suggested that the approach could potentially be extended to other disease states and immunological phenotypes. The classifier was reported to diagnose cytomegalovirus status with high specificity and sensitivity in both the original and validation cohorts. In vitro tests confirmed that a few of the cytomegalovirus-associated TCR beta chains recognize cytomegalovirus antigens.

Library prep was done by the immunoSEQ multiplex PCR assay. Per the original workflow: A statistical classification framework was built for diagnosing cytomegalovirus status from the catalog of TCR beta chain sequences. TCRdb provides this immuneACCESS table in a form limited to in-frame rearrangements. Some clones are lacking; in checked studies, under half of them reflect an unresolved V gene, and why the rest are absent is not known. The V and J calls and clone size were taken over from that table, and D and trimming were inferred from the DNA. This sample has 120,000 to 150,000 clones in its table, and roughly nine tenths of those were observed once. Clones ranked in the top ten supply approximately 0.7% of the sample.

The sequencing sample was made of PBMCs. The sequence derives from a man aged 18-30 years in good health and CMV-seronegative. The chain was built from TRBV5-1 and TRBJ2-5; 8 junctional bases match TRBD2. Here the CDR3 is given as CASSSTSGAKETQYF. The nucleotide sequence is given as TGCGCCAGCAGCAGTACTAGCGGAGCTAAAGAGACCCAGTACTTC.